This entry lists 15 T cell receptor beta chains sequenced from one sample in a study of T-cell reconstitution after alpha-beta-depleted transplantation in children. Unique molecular identifiers were incorporated into the prepared TCRbeta library. TCRdb fed the PCR reads into MiXCR, producing one record per CDR3 protein. This table holds about 230,000 distinct CDR3 sequences, about 12% found once. This specimen was PBMCs from the stem cell graft donor, taken from the stem cell graft. The receptors shown here come from a human donor who donated a stem cell graft to a child with acute lymphoblastic leukemia.

In its sample, this clonotype was seen many times. The V gene is TRBV29-1, the J gene TRBJ2-7; no definite D call. Trimming took 3 bases from V and 7 from J, leaving 10 bases between them. The CDR3 has 11 residues. CDR1 SQVTM and CDR2 ANQGSEA come from the germline V gene. The DNA for the CDR3 is TGCAGCGTTGAGGAGATGACGGAGCAGTACTTC. This codes for CSVEEMTEQYF.

The chain combines TRBV20-1 with TRBJ2-5, with TRBD1 identical over 9 bases. The V gene end was trimmed by 0 bases and the J gene end by 2 bases; junction bases not matched to a gene: 7. The length of the CDR3 is 16 residues. CDR1 DFQATT and CDR2 SNEGSKA come from the germline V gene (reference sequence). CDR3 sequence: CSARDARTGVQETQYF. CDR3 coding DNA: TGCAGTGCTAGAGATGCACGGACAGGGGTACAAGAGACCCAGTACTTC.

This clonotype was recorded many times. This rearrangement joins TRBV20-1 to TRBJ2-5; the D gene could be TRBD1 or TRBD2 (5 bases each). The germline V gene encodes CDR1 DFQATT and CDR2 SNEGSKA (reference sequence). The CDR3 is 13 residues long. V lost 4 bases and J 2 bases, leaving 11 bases between the germline ends. The CDR3 nucleotides are TGCAGTGCTACCCGGGGCGTACAAGAGACCCAGTACTTC. Its protein product is CSATRGVQETQYF.

This clonotype was seen at least ten times. The chain links TRBV7-2 to TRBJ2-7; D unresolved. The CDR3 covers 13 residues. The V and J ends lost 3 bases and 3 bases respectively, with 9 bases between them. Germline-derived CDR1 and CDR2 are SGHTA and FQGNSA. CDR3 bases: TGTGCCAGCAGCTTGCAGGCGATCTACGAGCAGTACTTC. Amino acids: CASSLQAIYEQYF. Variable domain in full (rest from reference TRBV7-2 and TRBJ2-7): GAGVSQSPSNKVTEKGKDVELRCDPISGHTALYWYRQSLGQGLEFLIYFQGNSAPDKSGLPSDRFSAERTGGSVSTLTIQRTQQEDSAVYLCASSLQAIYEQYFGPGTRLTVT.

This clonotype was recorded at least ten times. The chain couples TRBV7-9 to TRBJ1-1; D call uncertain. CDR3 length equals 14 residues. Trimming pared 5 bases from V and 0 bases from J, leaving 10 bases between. Germline V gene data show CDR1 as SEHNR and CDR2 as FQNEAQ (reference sequence). The CDR3 reads CASSAELVNTEAFF. CDR3 coding DNA: TGTGCCAGCAGCGCCGAGTTGGTGAACACTGAAGCTTTCTTT.

In this sample, this clonotype turned up a few times. The rearrangement joins TRBV20-1 to TRBJ1-5; D call uncertain. The germline V and J ends were trimmed by 3 bases and 3 bases, with 12 bases remaining between them. The V gene's germline CDR1 is DFQATT and CDR2 SNEGSKA (reference sequence). The CDR3 has 14 amino acids. CDR3 in DNA: TGCAGTGCTAGCGCCGGAGACATCAATCAGCCCCAGCATTTT. Residues: CSASAGDINQPQHF.

In its sample, this clonotype was seen many times. In DNA, the CDR3 is TGTGCCATCAGATCCGGGACATCTAGCGACGAGCAGTACTTC. Translation gives CAIRSGTSSDEQYF. The rearrangement uses TRBV10-3 and TRBJ2-7; D may be TRBD1 or TRBD2 (6 bases each). V was pared by 6 bases and J by 5 bases, with 17 bases between. The germline gives CDR1 ENHRY, CDR2 SYGVKD. CDR3 length: 14 residues.

The sample holds many counts of this clonotype. The V call is TRBV10-3, the J call TRBJ1-5; 9 nucleotides match TRBD1. V lost 3 bases, J lost 3 bases, and 9 bases stayed unmatched. The germline V gene encodes CDR1 ENHRY and CDR2 SYGVKD. The CDR3 runs to 17 residues. The CDR3 loop is CAISDHTGTGLNQPQHF. The CDR3 coding sequence is TGTGCCATCAGTGACCATACCGGGACAGGGCTCAATCAGCCCCAGCATTTT.

Ten or more counts support this clonotype. The chain combines TRBV12-3 or TRBV12-4 with TRBJ2-1, with 15 bases identical to TRBD2. The CDR3 runs 16 residues. V gave up 6 bases and J gave up 7 bases; unmatched junction bases: 7. The DNA for the CDR3 is TGTGCCAGCAGCCTCGGGACTAGCGGGGGGTTAAATGAGCAGTTCTTC. It yields the protein CASSLGTSGGLNEQFF.

V and J are TRBV5-4 and TRBJ2-5; D is unclear. Between the trimmed V and J ends, which lost 0 bases and 1 base, there was a span of 7 bases. The V gene's germline CDR1 is SGHNT and CDR2 YYREEE (reference sequence). The CDR3 runs 14 residues. CDR3 DNA: TGTGCCAGCAGCTTGGAAGGGATCCAAGAGACCCAGTACTTC. Protein sequence: CASSLEGIQETQYF.

This clonotype was counted a few times. The chain combines TRBV6-2 or TRBV6-3 with TRBJ1-1, with a weak D call TRBD1 (5 bases). Germline CDR1 reads MNHEY; CDR2 reads SVGEGT. The CDR3 totals 14 residues. Between the trimmed V and J ends, which lost 0 bases and 5 bases, there was a span of 10 bases. The CDR3 DNA reads TGTGCCAGCAGTTACTCGAGGGGAGGGACTGAAGCTTTCTTT. It is translated as CASSYSRGGTEAFF.

This clonotype was observed many times. J is TRBJ1-2 and V is TRBV7-2, with a tentative D call TRBD1 (6 bases). From germline, CDR1 is SGHTA and CDR2 FQGNSA. The CDR3 totals 16 residues. Trimming removed 3 bases at V and 4 bases at J, with 18 bases between. DNA of the CDR3: TGTGCCAGCAGCTTGTCATACAGGGAAAGCGGCTATGGCTACACCTTC. Translated: CASSLSYRESGYGYTF.

Ten or more counts support this clonotype. V and J are TRBV9 and TRBJ1-6, with unresolved D. CDR3 length: 14 amino acids. In germline, CDR1 is SGDLS, CDR2 YYNGEE. Trimming pared 2 bases from V and 11 bases from J, leaving 14 bases between. Written as DNA, the CDR3 is TGTGCCAGCAGCGTGGGAATGATAGTTACACCCCTCCACTTT. Translating it yields CASSVGMIVTPLHF.

Remarks on this clonotype: A much larger clone differs from this one at a single base, so this may be a read error. V and J are TRBV29-1 and TRBJ1-2, with D uncertain. V was trimmed by 6 bases and J by 8 bases, leaving 10 bases between them. The CDR3 covers 10 residues. CDR1 and CDR2 (germline): SQVTM, ANQGSEA. The CDR3 loop is CSVLGDGYTF. In nucleotides, the CDR3 is TGCAGCGTGCTGGGAGACGGCTACACCTTC.

This sequence joins TRBV20-1 and TRBJ2-3; D gene unclear. V lost 4 bases and J lost 2, with 1 base in between. Germline CDR1 is DFQATT and CDR2 is SNEGSKA (reference sequence). CDR3 length: 10 residues. CDR3 DNA: TGCAGTGCTACCACAGATACGCAGTATTTT. This codes for CSATTDTQYF.